This T cell receptor beta chain was identified in a study of OX40 agonist ivuxolimab in advanced cancers. Study background: Three individuals attained partial responses, comprising one hepatocellular carcinoma case and two cutaneous melanoma cases.

Study-wide points: Antigens targeted by the expanded peripheral T cells were not determined.

Only in-frame clones appear in the TCRdb table, and some are missing; sequencing was by immunoSEQ multiplex PCR. The sample gives 50,000 to 65,000 clones, over 80% of which show up once; about 4.5% is in the top ten. There are a few counts of this clone. Its target is unknown. The material was CD4+ or CD8+ T cells sorted from blood, obtained in a trial of the OX40 agonist ivuxolimab. The clonotype was recovered from an adult with an advanced solid tumor such as melanoma, head and neck, liver or kidney cancer.

CDR3 in amino acids: CASSNGGSPLHF. In DNA, the CDR3 is TGTGCCAGCAGCAACGGTGGATCACCCCTCCACTTT. The J gene is TRBJ1-6, the V gene TRBV7-9, with D unclear. The germline V gene has CDR1 SEHNR and CDR2 FQNEAQ (reference sequence). The V gene lost 5 bases and the J gene lost 10 bases, with 9 bases spanning the gap. There are 12 residues in the CDR3. The whole variable domain, remainder taken from reference TRBV7-9 and TRBJ1-6, is DTGVSQNPRHKITKRGQNVTFRCDPISEHNRLYWYRQTLGQGPEFLTYFQNEAQLEKSRLLSDRFSAERPKGSFSTLEIQRTEQGDSAMYLCASSNGGSPLHFGNGTRLTVT.